Included here is one TCR beta chain sequence, with context. Source study methods: Counts of nucleated cells, estimated from reference gene primer amplification, were obtained. Here immunoSEQ multiplex PCR was the method, and the copy in TCRdb shows in-frame clones only, minus some. V and J calls plus clone size are reproduced from that table; the DNA served to infer D and trimming. The repertoire holds 150,000 or so clones, with 84% as singletons. The junction had 8 bases not matched to a gene; V was cut back by 6 bases and J by 0 bases. The V gene's germline CDR1 is LNHDA and CDR2 SQIVND (reference sequence). The CDR3 spans 15 residues. This sample was included in a study of blood T cell repertoires in COVID-19. Study summary: Nucleic acid was either cDNA or gDNA, and it came from T cells, B-cell-depleted T cells, or PBMCs.

This TCR derives from an older woman with acute or convalescent COVID-19. Sequencing was carried out using peripheral blood. This chain joins TRBV19 and TRBJ2-7, with 7 bases that match TRBD2. The chain's CDR3 is CASRISGGSSYEQYF. The CDR3 DNA reads as TGTGCCAGTAGGATCTCAGGCGGGAGCTCCTACGAGCAGTACTTC.